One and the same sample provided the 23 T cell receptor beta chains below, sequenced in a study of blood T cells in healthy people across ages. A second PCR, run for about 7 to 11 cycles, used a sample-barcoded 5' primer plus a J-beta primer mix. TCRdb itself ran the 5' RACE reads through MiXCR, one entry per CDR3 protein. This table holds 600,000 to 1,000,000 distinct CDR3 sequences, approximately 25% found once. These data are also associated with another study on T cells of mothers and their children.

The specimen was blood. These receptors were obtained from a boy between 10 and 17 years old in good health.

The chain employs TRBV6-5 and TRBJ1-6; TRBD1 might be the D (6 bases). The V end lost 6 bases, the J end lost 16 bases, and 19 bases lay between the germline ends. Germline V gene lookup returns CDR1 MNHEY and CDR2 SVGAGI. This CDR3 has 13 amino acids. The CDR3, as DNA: TGTGCCAGCAGGGATCGGACAGTCGATTCACTCCACTTT. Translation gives CASRDRTVDSLHF.

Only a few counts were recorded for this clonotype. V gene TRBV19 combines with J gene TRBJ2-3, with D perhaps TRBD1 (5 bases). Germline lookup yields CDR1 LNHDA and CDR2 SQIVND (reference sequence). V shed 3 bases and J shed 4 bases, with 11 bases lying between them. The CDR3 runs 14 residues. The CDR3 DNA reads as TGTGCCAGTAGTATCGGGCAGGGCGCAGATACGCAGTATTTT. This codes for CASSIGQGADTQYF.

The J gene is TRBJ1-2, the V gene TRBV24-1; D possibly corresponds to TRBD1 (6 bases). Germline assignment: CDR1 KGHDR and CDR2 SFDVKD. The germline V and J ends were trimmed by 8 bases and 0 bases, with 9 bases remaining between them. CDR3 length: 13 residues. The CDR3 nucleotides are TGTGCCACCAACGGGGGCACTAACTATGGCTACACCTTC. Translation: CATNGGTNYGYTF.

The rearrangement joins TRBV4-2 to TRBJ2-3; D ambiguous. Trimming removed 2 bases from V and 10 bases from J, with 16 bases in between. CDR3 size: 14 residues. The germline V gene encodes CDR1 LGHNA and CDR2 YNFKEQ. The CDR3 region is CASSQTMSEISQYF. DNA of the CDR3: TGTGCCAGCAGCCAAACAATGAGCGAGATCTCGCAGTATTTT.

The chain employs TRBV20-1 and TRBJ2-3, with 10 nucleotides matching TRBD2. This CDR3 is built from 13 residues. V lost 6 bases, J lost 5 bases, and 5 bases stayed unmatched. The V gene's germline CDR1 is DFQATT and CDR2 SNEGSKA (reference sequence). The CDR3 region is CSAPLAGIDTQYF. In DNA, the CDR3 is TGCAGTGCGCCACTAGCGGGAATAGATACGCAGTATTTT.

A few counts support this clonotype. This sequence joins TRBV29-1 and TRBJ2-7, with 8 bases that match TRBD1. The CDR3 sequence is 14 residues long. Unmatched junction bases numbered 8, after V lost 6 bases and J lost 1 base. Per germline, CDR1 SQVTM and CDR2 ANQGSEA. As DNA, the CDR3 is TGCAGCGTACCCGGACAGGGCAAATCCTACGAGCAGTACTTC. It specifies CSVPGQGKSYEQYF.

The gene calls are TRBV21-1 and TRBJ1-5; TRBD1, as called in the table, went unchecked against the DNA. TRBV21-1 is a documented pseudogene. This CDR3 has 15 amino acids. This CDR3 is CASSSRARLDQPQHF. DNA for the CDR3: TGTGCCAGCAGCTCCCGGGCCAGGCTCGATCAGCCCCAGCATTTT.

CDR3: CSARGTGGFGYGYTF. CDR3 nucleotide sequence: TGCAGTGCTAGGGGTACAGGGGGCTTTGGGTATGGCTACACCTTC. The rearrangement joins TRBV20-1 to TRBJ1-2, with 9 bases identical to TRBD1. The germline gives CDR1 DFQATT, CDR2 SNEGSKA (reference sequence). V lost 3 bases and J lost 5; bases outside the gene matches: 10. This CDR3 is built from 15 residues.

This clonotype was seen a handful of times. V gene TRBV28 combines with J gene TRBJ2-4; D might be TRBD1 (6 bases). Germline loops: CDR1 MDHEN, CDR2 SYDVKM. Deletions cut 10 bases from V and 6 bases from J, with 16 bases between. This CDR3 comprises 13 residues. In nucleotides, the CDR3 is TGTGCCACCAAGGGGGACACCTCAAACATTCAGTACTTC. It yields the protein CATKGDTSNIQYF.

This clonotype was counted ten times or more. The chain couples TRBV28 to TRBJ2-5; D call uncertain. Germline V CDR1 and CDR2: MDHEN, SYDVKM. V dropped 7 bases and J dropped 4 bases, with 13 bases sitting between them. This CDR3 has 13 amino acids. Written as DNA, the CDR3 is TGTGCCAGCACCGGAATGGACCGAGAGACCCAGTACTTC. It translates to CASTGMDRETQYF. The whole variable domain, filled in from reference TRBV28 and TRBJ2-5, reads DVKVTQSSRYLVKRTGEKVFLECVQDMDHENMFWYRQDPGLGLRLIYFSYDVKMKEKGDIPEGYSVSREKKERFSLILESASTNQTSMYLCASTGMDRETQYFGPGTRLLVL.

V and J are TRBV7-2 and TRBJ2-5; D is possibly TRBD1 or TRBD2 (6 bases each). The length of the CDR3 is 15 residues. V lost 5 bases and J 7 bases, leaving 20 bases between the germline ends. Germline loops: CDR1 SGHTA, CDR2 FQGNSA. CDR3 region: CASSPNTGGPGTQYF. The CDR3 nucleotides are TGTGCCAGCAGCCCTAACACCGGGGGCCCCGGGACCCAGTACTTC.

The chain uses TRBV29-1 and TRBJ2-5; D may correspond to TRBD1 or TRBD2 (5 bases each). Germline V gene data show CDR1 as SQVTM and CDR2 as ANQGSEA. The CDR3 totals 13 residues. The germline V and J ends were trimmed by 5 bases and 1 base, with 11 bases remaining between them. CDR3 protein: CSVPQGAQETQYF. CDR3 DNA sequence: TGCAGCGTTCCTCAGGGAGCCCAAGAGACCCAGTACTTC. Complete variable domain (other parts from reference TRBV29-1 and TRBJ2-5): SAVISQKPSRDICQRGTSLTIQCQVDSQVTMMFWYRQQPGQSLTLIATANQGSEATYESGFVIDKFPISRPNLTFSTLTVSNMSPEDSSIYLCSVPQGAQETQYFGPGTRLLVL.

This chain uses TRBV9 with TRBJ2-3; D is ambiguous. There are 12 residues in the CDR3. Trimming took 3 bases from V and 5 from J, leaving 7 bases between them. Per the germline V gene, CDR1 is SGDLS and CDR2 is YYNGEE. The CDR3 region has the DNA TGTGCCAGCAGCGCTAATCGAGATACGCAGTATTTT. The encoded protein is CASSANRDTQYF. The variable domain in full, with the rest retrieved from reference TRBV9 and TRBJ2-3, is DSGVTQTPKHLITATGQRVTLRCSPRSGDLSVYWYQQSLDQGLQFLIQYYNGEERAKGNILERFSAQQFPDLHSELNLSSLELGDSALYFCASSANRDTQYFGPGTRLTVL.

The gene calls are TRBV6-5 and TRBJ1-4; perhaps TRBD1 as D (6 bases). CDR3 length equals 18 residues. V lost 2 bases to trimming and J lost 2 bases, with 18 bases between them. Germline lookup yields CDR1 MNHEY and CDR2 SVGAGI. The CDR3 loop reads CASSYRALGGATNEKLFF. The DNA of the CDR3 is TGTGCCAGCAGTTACCGGGCTCTAGGGGGTGCGACTAATGAAAAACTGTTTTTT.

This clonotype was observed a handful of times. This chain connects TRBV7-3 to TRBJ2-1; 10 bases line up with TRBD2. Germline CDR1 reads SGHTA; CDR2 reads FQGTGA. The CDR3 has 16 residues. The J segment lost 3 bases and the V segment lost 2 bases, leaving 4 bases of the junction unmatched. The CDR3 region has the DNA TGTGCCAGCAGCTTATACCCTAGCGGGAGCTACAATGAGCAGTTCTTC. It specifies CASSLYPSGSYNEQFF.

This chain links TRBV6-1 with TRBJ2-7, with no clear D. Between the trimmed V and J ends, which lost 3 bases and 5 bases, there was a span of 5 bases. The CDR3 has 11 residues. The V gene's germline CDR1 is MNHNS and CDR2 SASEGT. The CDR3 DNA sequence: TGTGCCAGCAGTGATGGTCACGAGCAGTACTTC. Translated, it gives CASSDGHEQYF.

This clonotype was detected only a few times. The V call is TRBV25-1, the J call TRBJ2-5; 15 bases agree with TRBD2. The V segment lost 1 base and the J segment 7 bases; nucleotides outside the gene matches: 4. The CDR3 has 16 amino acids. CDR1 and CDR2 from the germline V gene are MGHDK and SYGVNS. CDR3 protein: CASSESGTSGRPTQYF. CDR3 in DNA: TGTGCCAGCAGTGAATCCGGGACTAGCGGGAGGCCGACCCAGTACTTC.

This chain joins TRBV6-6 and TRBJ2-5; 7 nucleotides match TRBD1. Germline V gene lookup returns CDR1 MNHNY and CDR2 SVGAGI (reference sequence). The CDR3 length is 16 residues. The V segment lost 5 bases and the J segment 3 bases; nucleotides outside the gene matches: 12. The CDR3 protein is CASSNRARQGKETQYF. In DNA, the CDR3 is TGTGCCAGCAGTAACCGCGCTCGACAGGGAAAAGAGACCCAGTACTTC.

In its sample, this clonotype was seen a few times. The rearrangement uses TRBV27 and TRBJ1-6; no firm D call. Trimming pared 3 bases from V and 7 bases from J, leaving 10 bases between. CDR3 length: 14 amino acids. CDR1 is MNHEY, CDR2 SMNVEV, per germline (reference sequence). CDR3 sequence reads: CASSFSERNSPLHF. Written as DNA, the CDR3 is TGTGCCAGCAGTTTTAGCGAAAGAAATTCACCCCTCCACTTT.

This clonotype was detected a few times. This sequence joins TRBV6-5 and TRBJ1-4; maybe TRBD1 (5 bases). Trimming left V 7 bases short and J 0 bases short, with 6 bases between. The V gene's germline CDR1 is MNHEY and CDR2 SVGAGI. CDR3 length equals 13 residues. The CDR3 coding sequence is TGTGCCAGCATGGGGGCAACTAATGAAAAACTGTTTTTT. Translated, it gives CASMGATNEKLFF.

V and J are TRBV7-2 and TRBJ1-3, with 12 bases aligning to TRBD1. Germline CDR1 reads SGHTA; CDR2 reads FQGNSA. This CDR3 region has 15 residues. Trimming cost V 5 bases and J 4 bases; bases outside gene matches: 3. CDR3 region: CASSAGQGAGNTIYF. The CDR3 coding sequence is TGTGCCAGCAGCGCGGGACAGGGGGCAGGAAACACCATATATTTT.

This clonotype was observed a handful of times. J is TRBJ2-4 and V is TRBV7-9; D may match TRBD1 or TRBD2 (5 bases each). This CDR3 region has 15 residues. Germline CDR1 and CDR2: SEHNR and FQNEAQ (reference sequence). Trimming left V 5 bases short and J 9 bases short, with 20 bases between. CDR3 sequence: CASSTSTDFGAIQYF. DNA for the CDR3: TGTGCCAGCAGCACTTCGACGGATTTCGGGGCCATTCAGTACTTC.

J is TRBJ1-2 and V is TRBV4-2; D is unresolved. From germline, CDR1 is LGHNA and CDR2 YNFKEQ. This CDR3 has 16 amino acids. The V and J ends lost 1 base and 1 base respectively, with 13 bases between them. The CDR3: CASSQGVLSFNYGYTF. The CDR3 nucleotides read TGTGCCAGCAGCCAAGGGGTGCTGAGCTTTAACTATGGCTACACCTTC.